The present T cell receptor (beta chain) was sequenced within a study of blood T cell repertoires in COVID-19. Clones were sequenced by immunoSEQ multiplex PCR, and TCRdb holds only the in-frame ones, with some missing. The sample records around 140,000 clones, about 72% being singletons. The CDR3 length is 15 residues. Germline trimming cut 6 bases from V and 0 bases from J; bases unmatched to any gene: 6. Germline V gives CDR1 SQVTM, CDR2 ANQGSEA. The chain recombines TRBV29-1 with TRBJ2-2; 8 nucleotides agree with TRBD2. The source material was peripheral blood. The source of this sequence is a woman in her seventies with acute or convalescent COVID-19. This CDR3 is CSVRGGFANTGELFF. Here the CDR3 DNA reads TGCAGCGTCCGGGGGGGGTTCGCGAACACCGGGGAGCTGTTTTTT.